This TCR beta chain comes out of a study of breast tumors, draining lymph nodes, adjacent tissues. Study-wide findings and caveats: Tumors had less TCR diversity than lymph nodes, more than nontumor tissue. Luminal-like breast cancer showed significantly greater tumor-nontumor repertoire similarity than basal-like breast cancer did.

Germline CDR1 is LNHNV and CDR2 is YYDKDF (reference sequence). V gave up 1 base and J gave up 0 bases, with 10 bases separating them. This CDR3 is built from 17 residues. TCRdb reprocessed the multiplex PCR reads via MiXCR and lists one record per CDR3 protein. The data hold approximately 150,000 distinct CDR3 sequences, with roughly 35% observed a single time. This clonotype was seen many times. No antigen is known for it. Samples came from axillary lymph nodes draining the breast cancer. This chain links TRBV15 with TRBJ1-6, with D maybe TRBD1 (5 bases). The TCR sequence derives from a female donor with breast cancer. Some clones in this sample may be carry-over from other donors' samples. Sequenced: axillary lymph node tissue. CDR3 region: CATSRGAGSSYNSPLHF. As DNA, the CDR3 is TGTGCCACCAGCAGAGGCGCAGGGAGCTCCTATAATTCACCCCTCCACTTT.